This T cell receptor (beta chain) was sequenced for a study of T cell responses to AZD1222 COVID-19 vaccine. The overall study: The study pooled second doses at about 4 or about 12 weeks. The study's findings and limits: At baseline, just a handful of AZD1222 recipients tested seropositive.

V was trimmed by 4 bases and J by 2 bases, leaving 11 bases between them. The CDR3 covers 15 residues. Germline V gives CDR1 SNHLY, CDR2 FYNNEI. This clone was picked up one time. Its antigen is not known. Profiling relied on immunoSEQ multiplex PCR, and the TCRdb table lists in-frame clones only, not all of them. The repertoire holds 150,000 to 200,000 clones, with more than 85% as singletons. Source: peripheral blood, taken on day 0 of AZD1222 vaccination. This sequence originates from an adult in good health. The chain combines TRBV2 with TRBJ2-2; D may correspond to TRBD1 or TRBD2 (5 bases each). CDR3 sequence: CASSAGSGNTGELFF. DNA for the CDR3: TGTGCCAGCAGTGCAGGGAGCGGAAACACCGGGGAGCTGTTTTTT.